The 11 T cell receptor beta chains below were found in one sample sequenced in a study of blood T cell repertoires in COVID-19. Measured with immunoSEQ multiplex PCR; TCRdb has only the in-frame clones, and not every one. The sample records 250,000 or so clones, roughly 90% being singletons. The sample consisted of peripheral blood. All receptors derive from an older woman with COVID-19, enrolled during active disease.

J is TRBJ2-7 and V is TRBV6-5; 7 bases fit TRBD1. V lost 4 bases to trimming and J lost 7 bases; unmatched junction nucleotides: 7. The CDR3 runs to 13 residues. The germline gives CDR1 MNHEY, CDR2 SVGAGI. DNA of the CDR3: TGTGCCAGCAGTTTAGACAGGGATGGTGAGCAGTACTTC. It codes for CASSLDRDGEQYF.

For the CDR3, the DNA is TGTGCCAGCAGTGACAGGGCCTCCTACGAGCAGTACTTC. The encoded protein is CASSDRASYEQYF. The rearrangement joins TRBV12-3 or TRBV12-4 to TRBJ2-7; 7 bases are shared with TRBD1. Trimming at V came to 5 bases and at J to 0 bases, leaving 1 base not matched to a gene. The CDR3 has 13 residues.

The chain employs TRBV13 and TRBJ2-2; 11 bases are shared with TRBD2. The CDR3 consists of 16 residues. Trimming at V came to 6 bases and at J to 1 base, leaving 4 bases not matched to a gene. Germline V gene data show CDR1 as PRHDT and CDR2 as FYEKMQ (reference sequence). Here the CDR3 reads CASSRLAGWNTGELFF. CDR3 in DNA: TGTGCCAGCAGTCGACTAGCGGGGTGGAACACCGGGGAGCTGTTTTTT. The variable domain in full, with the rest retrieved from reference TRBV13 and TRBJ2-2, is AAGVIQSPRHLIKEKRETATLKCYPIPRHDTVYWYQQGPGQDPQFLISFYEKMQSDKGSIPDRFSAQQFSDYHSELNMSSLELGDSALYFCASSRLAGWNTGELFFGEGSRLTVL.

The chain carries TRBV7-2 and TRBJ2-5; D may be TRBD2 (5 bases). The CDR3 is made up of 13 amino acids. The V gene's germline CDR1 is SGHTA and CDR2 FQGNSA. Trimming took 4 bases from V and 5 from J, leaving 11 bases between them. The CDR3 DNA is TGTGCCAGCAGCTCGGGGTTACGGGAGACCCAGTACTTC. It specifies CASSSGLRETQYF.

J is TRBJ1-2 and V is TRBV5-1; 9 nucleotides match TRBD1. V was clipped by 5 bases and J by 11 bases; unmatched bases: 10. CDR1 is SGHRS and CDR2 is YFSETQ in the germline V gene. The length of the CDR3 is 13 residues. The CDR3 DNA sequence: TGCGCCAGCAGTTCCGGGACAGGGCAGGTTTACACCTTC. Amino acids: CASSSGTGQVYTF. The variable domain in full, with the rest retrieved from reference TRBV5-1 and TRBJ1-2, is KAGVTQTPRYLIKTRGQQVTLSCSPISGHRSVSWYQQTPGQGLQFLFEYFSETQRNKGNFPGRFSGRQFSNSRSEMNVSTLELGDSALYLCASSSGTGQVYTFGSGTRLTVV.

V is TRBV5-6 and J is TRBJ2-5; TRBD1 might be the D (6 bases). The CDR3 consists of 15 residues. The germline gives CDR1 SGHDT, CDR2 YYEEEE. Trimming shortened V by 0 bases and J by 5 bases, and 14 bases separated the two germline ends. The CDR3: CASSLANGDRETQYF. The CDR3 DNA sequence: TGTGCCAGCAGCTTGGCCAATGGTGACAGGGAGACCCAGTACTTC.

This chain's CDR3 is CSVEGSGGETQYF. CDR3 nucleotides: TGCAGCGTTGAAGGTAGCGGGGGAGAGACCCAGTACTTC. V gene TRBV29-1 combines with J gene TRBJ2-5, with 9 positions matching TRBD2. The CDR3 loop spans 13 amino acids. Looked up from germline, CDR1 is SQVTM and CDR2 is ANQGSEA. V shed 1 base and J 4 bases; nucleotides not matched to a gene: 1.

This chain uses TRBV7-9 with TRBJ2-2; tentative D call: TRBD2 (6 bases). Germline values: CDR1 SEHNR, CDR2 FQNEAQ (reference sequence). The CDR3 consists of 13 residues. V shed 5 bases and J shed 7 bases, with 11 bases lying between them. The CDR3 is CASSAAGLGELFF. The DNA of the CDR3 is TGTGCCAGCAGCGCGGCGGGGCTCGGGGAGCTGTTTTTT.

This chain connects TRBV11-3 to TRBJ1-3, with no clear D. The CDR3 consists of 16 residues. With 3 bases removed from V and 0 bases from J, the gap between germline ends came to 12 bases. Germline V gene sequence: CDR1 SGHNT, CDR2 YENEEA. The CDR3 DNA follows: TGTGCCAGCAGCTTGAATGTGGCCAACTCTGGAAACACCATATATTTT. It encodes CASSLNVANSGNTIYF.

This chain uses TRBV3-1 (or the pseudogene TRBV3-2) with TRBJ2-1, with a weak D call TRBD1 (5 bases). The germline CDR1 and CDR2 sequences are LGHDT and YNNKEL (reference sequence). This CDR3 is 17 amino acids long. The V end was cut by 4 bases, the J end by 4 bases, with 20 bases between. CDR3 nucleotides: TGTGCCAGCAGCCCTCCCGTGGGCAGGGTTAGGTACAATGAGCAGTTCTTC. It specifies CASSPPVGRVRYNEQFF.

The CDR3 is CASSAGRDYGYTF. CDR3 in DNA: TGTGCCAGTAGTGCAGGGAGGGACTATGGCTACACCTTC. This sequence joins TRBV19 and TRBJ1-2, with D perhaps matching TRBD1 (5 bases). With 5 bases removed from V and 3 bases from J, the gap between germline ends came to 10 bases. Germline CDR1 is LNHDA and CDR2 is SQIVND (reference sequence). The CDR3 contains 13 residues.